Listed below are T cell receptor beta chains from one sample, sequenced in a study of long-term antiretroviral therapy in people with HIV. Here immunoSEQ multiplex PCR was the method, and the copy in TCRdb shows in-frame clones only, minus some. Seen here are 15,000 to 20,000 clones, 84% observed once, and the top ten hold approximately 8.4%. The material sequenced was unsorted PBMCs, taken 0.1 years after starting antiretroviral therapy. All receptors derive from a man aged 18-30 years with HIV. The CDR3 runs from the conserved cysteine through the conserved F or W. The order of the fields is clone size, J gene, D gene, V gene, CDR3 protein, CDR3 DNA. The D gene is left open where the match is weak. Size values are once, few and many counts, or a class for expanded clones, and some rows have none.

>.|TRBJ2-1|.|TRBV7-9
CASSPRTDGNEQFF
TGTGCCAGCAGTCCTAGGACAGATGGAAATGAGCAGTTCTTC
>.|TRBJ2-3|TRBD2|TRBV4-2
CASRGGPDTQYF
TGTGCCAGCCGCGGGGGGCCAGATACGCAGTATTTT
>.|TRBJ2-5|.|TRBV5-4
CASSPDWGAGTQYF
TGTGCCAGCAGCCCGGACTGGGGGGCTGGGACCCAGTACTTC
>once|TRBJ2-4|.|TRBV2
CASSEEVVAKNIQYF
TGTGCCAGCAGTGAAGAGGTCGTAGCCAAAAACATTCAGTACTTC
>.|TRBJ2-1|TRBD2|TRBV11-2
CASSASGGAHEQFF
TGTGCCAGCAGCGCGAGCGGGGGGGCCCATGAGCAGTTCTTC
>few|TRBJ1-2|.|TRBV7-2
CASSFSRDPYGYTF
TGTGCCAGCAGCTTTAGCAGGGATCCCTATGGCTACACCTTC
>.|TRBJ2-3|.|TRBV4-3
CASSRLTGSSTDTQYF
TGCGCCAGCAGCCGCTTGACTGGTTCTAGCACAGATACGCAGTATTTT
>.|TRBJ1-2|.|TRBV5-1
CASRPYQANYGYTF
TGCGCCAGCAGGCCTTACCAGGCTAACTATGGCTACACCTTC
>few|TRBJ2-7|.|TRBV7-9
CASSSTGLGEQYF
TGTGCCAGCAGCTCAACAGGGTTGGGCGAGCAGTACTTC
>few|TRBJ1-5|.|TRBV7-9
CASSLVGDQPQHF
TGTGCCAGCAGCTTAGTGGGGGATCAGCCCCAGCATTTT
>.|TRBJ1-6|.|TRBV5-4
CASRKSGVYNSPLHF
TGTGCCAGCAGAAAGAGTGGGGTGTATAATTCACCCCTCCACTTT
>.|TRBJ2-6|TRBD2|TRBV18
CASSPPGTSSGANVLTF
TGTGCCAGCTCACCACCCGGGACTAGCTCCGGGGCCAACGTCCTGACTTTC
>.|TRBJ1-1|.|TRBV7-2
CASSLGAVEAFF
TGTGCCAGCAGCTTAGGGGCAGTTGAAGCTTTCTTT
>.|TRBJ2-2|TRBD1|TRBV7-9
CASSLPFGQGNTGELFF
TGTGCCAGCAGCTTACCCTTTGGACAGGGTAACACCGGGGAGCTGTTTTTT
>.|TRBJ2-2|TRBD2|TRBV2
CASTIDPSGGATGELFF
TGTGCCAGCACCATTGACCCTAGCGGGGGGGCCACCGGGGAGCTGTTTTTT
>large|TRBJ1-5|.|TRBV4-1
CASSQDDGRWTPQHF
TGCGCCAGCAGCCAAGACGACGGTAGGTGGACGCCCCAGCATTTT
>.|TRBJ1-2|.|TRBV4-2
CASSQLGEGYGYTF
TGTGCCAGCAGCCAGCTGGGAGAGGGTTATGGCTACACCTTC
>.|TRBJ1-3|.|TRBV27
CASSRGGGNTIYF
TGTGCCAGCAGTAGGGGGGGTGGAAACACCATATATTTT
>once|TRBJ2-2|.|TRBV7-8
CASSLETGELFF
TGTGCCAGCAGCTTAGAAACCGGGGAGCTGTTTTTT
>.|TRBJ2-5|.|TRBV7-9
CASSPRGGETQYF
TGTGCCAGCAGCCCCAGGGGTGGGGAGACCCAGTACTTC
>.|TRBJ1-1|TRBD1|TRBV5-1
CASSFGTENTEAFF
TGCGCCAGCAGCTTCGGGACAGAGAACACTGAAGCTTTCTTT
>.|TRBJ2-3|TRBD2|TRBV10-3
CAISDWVAGGQADTQYF
TGTGCCATCAGTGATTGGGTAGCGGGAGGTCAGGCAGATACGCAGTATTTT
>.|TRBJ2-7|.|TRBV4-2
CASSAYEQYF
TGTGCCAGCAGCGCCTACGAGCAGTACTTC
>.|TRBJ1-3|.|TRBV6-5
CASSLQGRTGNTIYF
TGTGCCAGCAGTTTACAGGGACGAACTGGAAACACCATATATTTT
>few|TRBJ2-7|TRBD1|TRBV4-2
CASSGPPGQGSYEQYF
TGTGCCAGCAGCGGACCCCCGGGACAGGGTTCCTACGAGCAGTACTTC
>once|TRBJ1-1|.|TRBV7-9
CASSSMGGAGNTEAFF
TGTGCCAGCAGCTCAATGGGGGGCGCCGGGAACACTGAAGCTTTCTTT
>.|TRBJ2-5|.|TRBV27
CASRGGPGGLQETQYF
TGTGCCAGCAGGGGGGGCCCCGGGGGATTACAAGAGACCCAGTACTTC
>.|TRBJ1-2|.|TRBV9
CASSAQGGYTF
TGTGCCAGCAGCGCCCAAGGGGGCTACACCTTC
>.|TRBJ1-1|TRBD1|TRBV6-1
CASSAGQVLNTEAFF
TGTGCCAGCAGTGCGGGACAGGTTCTGAACACTGAAGCTTTCTTT
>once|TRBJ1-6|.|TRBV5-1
CASSLGTFSYNSPLHF
TGCGCCAGCAGCTTGGGCACGTTCTCCTATAATTCACCCCTCCACTTT
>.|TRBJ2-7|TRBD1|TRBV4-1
CASSQVGTGFNEQYF
TGCGCCAGCAGCCAAGTGGGGACAGGGTTCAACGAGCAGTACTTC
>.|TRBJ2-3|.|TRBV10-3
CAIRKLDTQYF
TGTGCCATCAGGAAACTAGATACGCAGTATTTT
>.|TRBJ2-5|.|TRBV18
CASSPMAGMETQYF
TGTGCCAGCTCACCAATGGCGGGAATGGAGACCCAGTACTTC
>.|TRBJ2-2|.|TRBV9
CASSVGVTGELFF
TGTGCCAGCAGCGTAGGAGTAACCGGGGAGCTGTTTTTT
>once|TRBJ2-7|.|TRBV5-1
CASSPTTAHYEQYF
TGCGCCAGCAGCCCAACGACAGCGCACTACGAGCAGTACTTC
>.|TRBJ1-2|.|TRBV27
CASSTDLQGTWIYGYTF
TGTGCCAGCAGCACCGACCTCCAGGGGACTTGGATCTATGGCTACACCTTC
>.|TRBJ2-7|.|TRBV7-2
CASSLDSGYEQYF
TGTGCCAGCAGCTTAGACAGTGGCTACGAGCAGTACTTC
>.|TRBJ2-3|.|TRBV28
CASRSGALSSTDTQYF
TGTGCCAGCCGCTCCGGGGCCTTATCTAGCACAGATACGCAGTATTTT
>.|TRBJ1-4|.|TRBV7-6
CASSEVSNEKLFF
TGTGCCAGCAGCGAGGTTTCTAATGAAAAACTGTTTTTT
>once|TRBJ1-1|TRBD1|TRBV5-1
CASSPVTGSDTEAFF
TGCGCCAGCAGCCCCGTGACAGGGTCGGACACTGAAGCTTTCTTT